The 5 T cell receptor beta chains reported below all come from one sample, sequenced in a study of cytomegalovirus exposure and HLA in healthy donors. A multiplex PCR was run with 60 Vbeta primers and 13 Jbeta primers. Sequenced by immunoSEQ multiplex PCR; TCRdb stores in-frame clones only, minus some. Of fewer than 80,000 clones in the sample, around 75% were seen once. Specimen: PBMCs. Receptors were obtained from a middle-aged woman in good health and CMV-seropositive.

CDR3 bases: TGTGCCTGGAGTGTGGTCGCGGAGACCCAGTACTTC. Amino acids: CAWSVVAETQYF. This chain uses TRBV30 with TRBJ2-5; D is undetermined. Germline V gene lookup returns CDR1 GTSNPN and CDR2 SVGIG (reference sequence). The CDR3 extends over 12 amino acids. V shed 0 bases and J shed 5 bases, with 7 bases lying between them.

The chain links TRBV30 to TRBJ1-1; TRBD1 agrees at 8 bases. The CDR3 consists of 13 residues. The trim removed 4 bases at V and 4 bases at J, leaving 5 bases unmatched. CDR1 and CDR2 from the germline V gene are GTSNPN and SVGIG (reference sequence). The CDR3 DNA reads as TGTGCCTGGACGGGACAGGCCTTCACTGAAGCTTTCTTT. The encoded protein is CAWTGQAFTEAFF.

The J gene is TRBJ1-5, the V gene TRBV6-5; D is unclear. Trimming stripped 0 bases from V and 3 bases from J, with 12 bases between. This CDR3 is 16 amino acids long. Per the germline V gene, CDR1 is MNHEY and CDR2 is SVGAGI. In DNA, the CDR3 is TGTGCCAGCAGTTACTCAGGACCGGGGATCAATCAGCCCCAGCATTTT. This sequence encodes CASSYSGPGINQPQHF.

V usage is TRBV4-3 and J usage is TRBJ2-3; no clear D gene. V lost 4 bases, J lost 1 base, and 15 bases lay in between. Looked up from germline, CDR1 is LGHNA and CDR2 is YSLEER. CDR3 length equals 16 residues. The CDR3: CASSLDRVAGTDTQYF. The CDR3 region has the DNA TGCGCCAGCAGCCTCGACCGGGTGGCGGGCACAGATACGCAGTATTTT.

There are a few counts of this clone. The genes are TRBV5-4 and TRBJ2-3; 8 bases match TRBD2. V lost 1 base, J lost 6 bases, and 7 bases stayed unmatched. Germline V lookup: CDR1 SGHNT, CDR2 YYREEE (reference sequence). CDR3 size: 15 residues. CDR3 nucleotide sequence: TGTGCCAGCAGCTTGAGGAGGTCGGGAGGGGATACGCAGTATTTT. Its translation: CASSLRRSGGDTQYF.